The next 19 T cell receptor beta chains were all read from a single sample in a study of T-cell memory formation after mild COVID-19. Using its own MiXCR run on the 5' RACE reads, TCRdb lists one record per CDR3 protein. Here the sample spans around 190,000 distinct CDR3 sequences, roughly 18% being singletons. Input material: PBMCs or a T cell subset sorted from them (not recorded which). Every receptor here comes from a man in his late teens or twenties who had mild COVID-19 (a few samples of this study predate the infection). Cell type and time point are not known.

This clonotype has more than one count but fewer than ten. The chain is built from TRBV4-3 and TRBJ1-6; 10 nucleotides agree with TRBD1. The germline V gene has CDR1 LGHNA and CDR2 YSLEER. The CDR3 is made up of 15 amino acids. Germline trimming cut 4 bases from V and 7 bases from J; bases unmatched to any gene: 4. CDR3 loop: CASSRGQGINSPLHF. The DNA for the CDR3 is TGCGCCAGCAGCCGGGGACAGGGGATCAATTCACCCCTCCACTTT.

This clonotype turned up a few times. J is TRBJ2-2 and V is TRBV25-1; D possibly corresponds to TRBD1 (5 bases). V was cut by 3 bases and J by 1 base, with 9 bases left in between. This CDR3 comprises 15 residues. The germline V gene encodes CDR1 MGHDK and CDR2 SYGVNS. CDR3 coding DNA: TGTGCCAGCAGTGACCCGACAGTGAACACCGGGGAGCTGTTTTTT. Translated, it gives CASSDPTVNTGELFF.

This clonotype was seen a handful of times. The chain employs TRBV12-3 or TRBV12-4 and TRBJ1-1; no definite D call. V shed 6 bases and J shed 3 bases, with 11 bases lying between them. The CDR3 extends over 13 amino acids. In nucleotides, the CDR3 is TGTGCCAGCAGGGTCGCAGCGGACACTGAAGCTTTCTTT. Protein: CASRVAADTEAFF.

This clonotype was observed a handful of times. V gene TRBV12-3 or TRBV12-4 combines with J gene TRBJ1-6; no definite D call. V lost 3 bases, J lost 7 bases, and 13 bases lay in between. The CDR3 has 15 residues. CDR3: CASSFFGGINSPLHF. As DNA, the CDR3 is TGTGCCAGCAGTTTTTTCGGTGGCATCAATTCACCCCTCCACTTT.

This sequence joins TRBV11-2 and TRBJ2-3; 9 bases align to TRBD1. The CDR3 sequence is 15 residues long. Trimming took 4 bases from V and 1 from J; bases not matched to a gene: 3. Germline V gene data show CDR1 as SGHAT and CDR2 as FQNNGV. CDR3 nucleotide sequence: TGTGCCAGCAGCTACAGGGGGCGCGGCACAGATACGCAGTATTTT. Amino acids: CASSYRGRGTDTQYF. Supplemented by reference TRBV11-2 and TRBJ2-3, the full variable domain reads EAGVAQSPRYKIIEKRQSVAFWCNPISGHATLYWYQQILGQGPKLLIQFQNNGVVDDSQLPKDRFSAERLKGVDSTLKIQPAKLEDSAVYLCASSYRGRGTDTQYFGPGTRLTVL.

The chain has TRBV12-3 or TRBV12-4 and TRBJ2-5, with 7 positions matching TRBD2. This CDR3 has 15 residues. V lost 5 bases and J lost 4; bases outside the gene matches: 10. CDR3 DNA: TGTGCCAGCAGTCCTTACTCCGGGAGGCTAGAGACCCAGTACTTC. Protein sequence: CASSPYSGRLETQYF.

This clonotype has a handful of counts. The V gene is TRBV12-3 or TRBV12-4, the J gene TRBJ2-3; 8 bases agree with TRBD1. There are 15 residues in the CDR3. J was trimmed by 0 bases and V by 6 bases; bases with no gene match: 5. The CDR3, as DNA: TGTGCCAGCAGATCACAGGGGGGAAGCACAGATACGCAGTATTTT. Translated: CASRSQGGSTDTQYF.

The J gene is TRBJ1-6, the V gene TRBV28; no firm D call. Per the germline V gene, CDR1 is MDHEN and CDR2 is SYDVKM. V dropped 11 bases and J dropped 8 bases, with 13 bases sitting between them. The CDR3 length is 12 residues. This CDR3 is CAARTRHSPLHF. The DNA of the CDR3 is TGTGCCGCTCGGACTCGGCATTCACCCCTCCACTTT. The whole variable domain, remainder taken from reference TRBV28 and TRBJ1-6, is DVKVTQSSRYLVKRTGEKVFLECVQDMDHENMFWYRQDPGLGLRLIYFSYDVKMKEKGDIPEGYSVSREKKERFSLILESASTNQTSMYLCAARTRHSPLHFGNGTRLTVT.

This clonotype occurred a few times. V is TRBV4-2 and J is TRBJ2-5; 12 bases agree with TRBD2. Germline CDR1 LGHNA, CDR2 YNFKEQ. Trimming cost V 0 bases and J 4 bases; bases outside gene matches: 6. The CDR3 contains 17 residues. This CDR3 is CASSQDGTSGGRETQYF. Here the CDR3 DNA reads TGTGCCAGCAGCCAAGATGGCACTAGCGGGGGGAGAGAGACCCAGTACTTC.

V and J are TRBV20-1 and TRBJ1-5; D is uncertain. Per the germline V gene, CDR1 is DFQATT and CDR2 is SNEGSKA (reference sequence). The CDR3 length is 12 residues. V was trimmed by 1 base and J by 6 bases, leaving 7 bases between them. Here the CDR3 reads CSARAGVQPQHF. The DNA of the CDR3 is TGCAGTGCTAGAGCCGGGGTTCAGCCCCAGCATTTT.

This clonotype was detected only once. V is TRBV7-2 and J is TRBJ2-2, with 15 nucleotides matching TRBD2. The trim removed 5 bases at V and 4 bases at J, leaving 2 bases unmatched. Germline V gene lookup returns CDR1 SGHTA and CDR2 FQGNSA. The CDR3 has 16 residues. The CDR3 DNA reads TGTGCCAGCAGCCGGACTAGCGGGGGGGGCACCGGGGAGCTGTTTTTT. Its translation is CASSRTSGGGTGELFF. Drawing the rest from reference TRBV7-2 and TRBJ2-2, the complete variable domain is GAGVSQSPSNKVTEKGKDVELRCDPISGHTALYWYRQSLGQGLEFLIYFQGNSAPDKSGLPSDRFSAERTGGSVSTLTIQRTQQEDSAVYLCASSRTSGGGTGELFFGEGSRLTVL.

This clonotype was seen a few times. This CDR3 reads CASSEGLGQIAFF. The CDR3 nucleotides are TGTGCCAGCAGTGAAGGGTTGGGGCAGATAGCTTTCTTT. The rearrangement links TRBV25-1 to TRBJ1-1; possibly TRBD1 for D (5 bases). Looked up from germline, CDR1 is MGHDK and CDR2 is SYGVNS. The CDR3 has 13 amino acids. Between the trimmed V and J ends, which lost 2 bases and 10 bases, there was a span of 14 bases.

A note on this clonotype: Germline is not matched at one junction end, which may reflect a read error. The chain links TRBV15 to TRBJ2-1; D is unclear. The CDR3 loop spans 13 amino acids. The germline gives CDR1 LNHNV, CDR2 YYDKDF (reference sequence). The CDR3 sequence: CATTGGSYNEQLF. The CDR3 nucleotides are TGTGCCACCACTGGCGGATCCTACAATGAGCAGTTATTC.

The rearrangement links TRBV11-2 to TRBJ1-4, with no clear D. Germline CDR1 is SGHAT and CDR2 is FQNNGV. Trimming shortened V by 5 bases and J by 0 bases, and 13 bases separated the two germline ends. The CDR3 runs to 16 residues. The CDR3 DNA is TGTGCCAGCAGCCCCCGGAGGGTATCAACTAATGAAAAACTGTTTTTT. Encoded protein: CASSPRRVSTNEKLFF.

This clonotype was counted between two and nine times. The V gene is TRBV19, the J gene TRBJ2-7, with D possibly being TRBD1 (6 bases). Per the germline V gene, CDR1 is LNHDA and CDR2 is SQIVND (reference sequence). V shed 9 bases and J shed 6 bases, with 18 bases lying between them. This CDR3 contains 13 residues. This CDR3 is CASSEGVSSEQYV. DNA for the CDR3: TGTGCCAGCTCCGAGGGGGTTTCTAGCGAGCAGTACGTC.

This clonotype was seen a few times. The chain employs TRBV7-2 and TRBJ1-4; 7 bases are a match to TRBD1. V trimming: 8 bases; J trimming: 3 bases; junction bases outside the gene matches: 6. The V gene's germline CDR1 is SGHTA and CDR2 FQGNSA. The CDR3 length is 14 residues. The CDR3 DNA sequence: TGTGCCAGCCGCAGGACAGGCCCTAATGAAAAACTGTTTTTT. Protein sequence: CASRRTGPNEKLFF.

The CDR3 loop is CASSSWGVDTQYF. The CDR3 bases are TGTGCCAGCAGTTCCTGGGGCGTGGATACGCAGTATTTT. The rearrangement uses TRBV6-2 or TRBV6-3 and TRBJ2-3; possibly TRBD1 for D (5 bases). Looked up from germline, CDR1 is MNHEY and CDR2 is SVGEGT. The CDR3 runs to 13 residues. The ends were cut back, 4 bases at V and 6 bases at J, with 11 bases in the middle.

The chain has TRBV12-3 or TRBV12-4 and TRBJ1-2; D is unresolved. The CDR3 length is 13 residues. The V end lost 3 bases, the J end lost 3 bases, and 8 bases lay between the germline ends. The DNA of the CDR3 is TGTGCCAGCAGTTTGAAAGCCTACTATGGCTACACCTTC. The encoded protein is CASSLKAYYGYTF.

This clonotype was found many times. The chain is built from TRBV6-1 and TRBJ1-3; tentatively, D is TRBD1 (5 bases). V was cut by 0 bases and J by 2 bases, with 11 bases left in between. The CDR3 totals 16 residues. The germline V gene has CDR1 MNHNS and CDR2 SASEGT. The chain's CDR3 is CASSEARGLAGNTIYF. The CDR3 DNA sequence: TGTGCCAGCAGTGAAGCGAGGGGATTAGCTGGAAACACCATATATTTT.